The clone carrying this TCR beta chain was counted many times. Germline loops: CDR1 SGHTA, CDR2 FQGNSA. Losses at the gene ends were 5 bases for V and 7 bases for J; bases not matched to a gene: 14. The CDR3 is made up of 15 amino acids. Via MiXCR, TCRdb re-called the 5' RACE reads, giving one row per CDR3 protein. This sample has about 240,000 distinct CDR3 sequences, with 8.2% found just once. The data derive from a study of CD8 T cells in ankylosing spondylitis. The sample comprised blood, either unsorted or a sorted T cell fraction (not recorded which). The chain joins TRBV7-2 to TRBJ2-7, with 7 bases lining up with TRBD2. The TCR originated in a female donor with ankylosing spondylitis or in good health (not recorded which). The CDR3: CASSLRAGPGREQYF. CDR3 bases: TGTGCCAGCAGCCTACGAGCGGGGCCTGGTAGGGAGCAGTACTTC.